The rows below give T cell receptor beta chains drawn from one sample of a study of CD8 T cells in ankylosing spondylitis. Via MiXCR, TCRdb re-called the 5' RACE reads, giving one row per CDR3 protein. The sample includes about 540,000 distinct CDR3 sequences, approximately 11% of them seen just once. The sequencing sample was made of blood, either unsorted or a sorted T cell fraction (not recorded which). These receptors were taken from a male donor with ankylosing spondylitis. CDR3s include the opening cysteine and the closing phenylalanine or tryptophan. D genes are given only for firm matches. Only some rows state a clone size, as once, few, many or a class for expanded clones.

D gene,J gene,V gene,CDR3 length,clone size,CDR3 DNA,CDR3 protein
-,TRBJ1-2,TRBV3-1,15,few,TGTGCCAGCAGCCAAGTTGGCGGTTCTAACTATGGCTACACCTTC,CASSQVGGSNYGYTF
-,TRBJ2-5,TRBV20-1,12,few,TGCAGTGCTAGCCCAAAAGGGGAGACCCAGTACTTC,CSASPKGETQYF
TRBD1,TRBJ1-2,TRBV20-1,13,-,TGCAGTGCTCAACTGACAGGGGGCGTTGGCTACACCTTC,CSAQLTGGVGYTF
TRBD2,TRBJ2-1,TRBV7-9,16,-,TGTGCCAGCAGCTTAGGGGGCGGGAGGGCCATGATTGAGCAGTTCTTC,CASSLGGGRAMIEQFF
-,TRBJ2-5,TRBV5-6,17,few,TGTGCCAGCAGCTTTACCCCCTTCTTTGCGGGAAAAGAGACCCAGTACTTC,CASSFTPFFAGKETQYF
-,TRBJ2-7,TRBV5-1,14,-,TGCGCCAGCAGCGAGAGGACAGCTCCCTACGAGCAGTACTTC,CASSERTAPYEQYF
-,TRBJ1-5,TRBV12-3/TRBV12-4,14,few,TGTGCCAGCAGCGCAGGACGGATCAATCAGCCCCAGCATTTT,CASSAGRINQPQHF
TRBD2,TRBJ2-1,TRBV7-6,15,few,TGTGCCAGCAGCATCAGCGGGGCCTCCTACAATGAGCAGTTCTTC,CASSISGASYNEQFF
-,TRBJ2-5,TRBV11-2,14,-,TGTGCCAGCAGCGTCACCACAGGCGTGGAGACCCAGTACTTC,CASSVTTGVETQYF
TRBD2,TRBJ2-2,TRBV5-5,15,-,TGTGCCAGCAGCTTGGGAGCGGGGGCCACCGGGGAGCTGTTTTTT,CASSLGAGATGELFF
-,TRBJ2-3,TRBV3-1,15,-,TGTGCCAGCAGCCCCGCGGGCCTCGACACAGATACGCAGTATTTT,CASSPAGLDTDTQYF
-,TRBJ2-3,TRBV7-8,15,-,TGTGCCAGCAGTCCCTATAGGGGGAGCACAGATACGCAGTATTTT,CASSPYRGSTDTQYF
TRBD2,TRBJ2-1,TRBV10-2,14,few,TGCGCCAGCAGTGAGGAGCGGGAGTTTAATGAGCAGTTCTTC,CASSEEREFNEQFF